A single count supports the clone carrying this TCR beta chain. The antigen remains unidentified. This sample was taken from a study of vaccination effects on CD4 cells after COVID-19. From germline, CDR1 is LGHNA and CDR2 YNFKEQ. V was trimmed by 8 bases and J by 3 bases, leaving 20 bases between them. The CDR3 has 16 amino acids. Antigen-specific CD4+ T cells expanded by the ViraFEST assay with viral peptide pools were then sequenced. Investigators separated out CD4+ T cells once about 10 days of culture had passed. None of the vaccinated had previously contracted SARS-CoV-2, and their nucleocapsid antibodies tested negative. Days 3 and 7 were when half the medium was replaced with IL-2 medium. TCRdb's copy holds only in-frame clones and misses some; the assay was immunoSEQ multiplex PCR. The sample lists roughly 35,000 clones; under 70% were seen once.

This clonotype was sampled from a human donor who received a COVID-19 vaccine. The rearrangement links TRBV4-2 to TRBJ2-1; D is uncertain. The sequencing here drew on CD4+ T cells from PBMCs cultured with HCoV-OC43 spike peptides, taken before COVID-19 vaccination. The sample's subset: HCoV-OC43 spike overlapping peptide pool stimulation. The chain's CDR3 is CASGESSPPSYNEQFF. The CDR3 nucleotides read TGTGCCAGCGGCGAGTCAAGTCCGCCTAGCTACAATGAGCAGTTCTTC.